A single sample is the source of the 31 T cell receptor beta chains below, sequenced in a study of shared clonotypes between healthy human individuals (dated by TCRdb to the early 2020s). Library preparation was by the immunoSEQ multiplex PCR assay. The table comes from immuneACCESS by way of TCRdb, which keeps in-frame sequences with V and J called. Part of the clones is missing from these tables; in studies checked, under half for an unresolved V gene and the rest for unknown reasons. This sample gives more than 2 million clones in total; around 95% of them show up just once. The ten biggest clones cover 0.13% of the sample. The sequenced sample was naive CD4+ T cells sorted from blood. In the paper's terms, the cell subset or site label means: CD45RA+ positively selected. The receptors here all came from a man in his late teens or twenties in good health.

This clone was observed a few times. The chain recombines TRBV2 with TRBJ2-2, with a weak D call TRBD1 (5 bases). The germline V gene encodes CDR1 SNHLY and CDR2 FYNNEI. The CDR3 is 16 amino acids. The germline V and J ends were trimmed by 3 bases and 5 bases, with 16 bases remaining between them. CDR3 coding DNA: TGTGCCAGCAGTGAGGGGCAGACTGATTGGACCGGGGAGCTGTTTTTT. Translating it yields CASSEGQTDWTGELFF.

The chain employs TRBV19 and TRBJ1-6; D not resolved. CDR1 and CDR2 from the germline V gene are LNHDA and SQIVND (reference sequence). Trimming removed 7 bases from V and 6 bases from J, with 16 bases in between. CDR3 length equals 15 residues. CDR3 sequence (DNA): TGTGCCAGTACCCCAACCACAGTACGTAATTCACCCCTCCACTTT. As protein: CASTPTTVRNSPLHF.

The chain employs TRBV6-4 and TRBJ2-3, with 8 nucleotides matching TRBD2. Trimming cost V 5 bases and J 0 bases; bases outside gene matches: 4. This CDR3 is built from 15 residues. In germline, CDR1 is MRHNA, CDR2 SNTAGT. The CDR3 DNA reads as TGTGCCAGCAGTCGTAGCGGGACCAGCACAGATACGCAGTATTTT. It specifies CASSRSGTSTDTQYF.

The rearrangement joins TRBV2 to TRBJ1-2; 10 bases agree with TRBD1. V lost 3 bases and J lost 0; bases outside the gene matches: 4. Germline V gene data show CDR1 as SNHLY and CDR2 as FYNNEI. The CDR3 is made up of 16 amino acids. This chain's CDR3 is CASSEGTGATNYGYTF. As DNA, the CDR3 is TGTGCCAGCAGTGAGGGGACAGGGGCCACTAACTATGGCTACACCTTC.

This clone was picked up one time. This chain links TRBV30 with TRBJ1-6; 9 bases line up with TRBD1. CDR3 length equals 14 residues. V trimming: 3 bases; J trimming: 7 bases; junction bases outside the gene matches: 4. Germline V lookup: CDR1 GTSNPN, CDR2 SVGIG (reference sequence). CDR3 in DNA: TGTGCCTGGAGGGCGGACAGGGGAAATTCACCCCTCCACTTT. Translating gives CAWRADRGNSPLHF. Variable domain in full (rest from reference TRBV30 and TRBJ1-6): SQTIHQWPATLVQPVGSPLSLECTVEGTSNPNLYWYRQAAGRGLQLLFYSVGIGQISSEVPQNLSASRPQDRQFILSSKKLLLSDSGFYLCAWRADRGNSPLHFGNGTRLTVT.

This chain uses TRBV4-1 with TRBJ2-5, with TRBD1 matching over 7 bases. The CDR3 length is 14 residues. The germline V gene has CDR1 MGHRA and CDR2 YSYEKL. V trimming: 4 bases; J trimming: 5 bases; junction bases outside the gene matches: 7. CDR3 sequence reads: CASSPPTGLETQYF. The CDR3 coding sequence is TGCGCCAGCAGCCCCCCGACAGGGCTGGAGACCCAGTACTTC.

J is TRBJ1-1 and V is TRBV6-1, with 8 bases fitting TRBD1. The J segment lost 6 bases and the V segment lost 6 bases, leaving 6 bases of the junction unmatched. Germline CDR1 MNHNS, CDR2 SASEGT. This CDR3 comprises 13 residues. CDR3 residues: CASSRDRGAEAFF. The CDR3 coding sequence is TGTGCCAGCAGCCGCGACAGGGGCGCTGAAGCTTTCTTT.

The rearrangement uses TRBV7-3 and TRBJ1-1, with 7 bases aligning to TRBD1. Germline loops: CDR1 SGHTA, CDR2 FQGTGA. The CDR3 has 14 amino acids. Trimming at V came to 5 bases and at J to 1 base, leaving 4 bases not matched to a gene. The CDR3 DNA reads as TGTGCCAGCAGCACGCGGACAGGGAACACTGAAGCTTTCTTT. Encoded protein: CASSTRTGNTEAFF.

The chain uses TRBV6-1 and TRBJ1-6; D perhaps matches TRBD1 (5 bases). CDR3 length: 15 amino acids. The germline V gene has CDR1 MNHNS and CDR2 SASEGT. V was pared by 1 base and J by 5 bases, with 9 bases between. CDR3 DNA sequence: TGTGCCAGCAGTGAAGTCCCGGGACATAATTCACCCCTCCACTTT. The encoded protein is CASSEVPGHNSPLHF.

The rearrangement joins TRBV6-1 to TRBJ1-3; no definite D call. There are 13 residues in the CDR3. Looked up from germline, CDR1 is MNHNS and CDR2 is SASEGT. Trimming removed 2 bases from V and 4 bases from J, with 6 bases in between. The CDR3 coding sequence is TGTGCCAGCAGTGAATGGAGAGGAAACACCATATATTTT. The encoded protein is CASSEWRGNTIYF.

J is TRBJ1-1 and V is TRBV7-8, with D perhaps TRBD1 (5 bases). CDR3 length: 14 amino acids. V dropped 3 bases and J dropped 0 bases, with 8 bases sitting between them. Per the germline V gene, CDR1 is SGHVS and CDR2 is FQNEAQ. In nucleotides, the CDR3 is TGTGCCAGCAGCTTGGGGGGTTTGAACACTGAAGCTTTCTTT. This sequence encodes CASSLGGLNTEAFF.

This sequence joins TRBV5-1 and TRBJ1-1; D is ambiguous. Trimming pared 6 bases from V and 9 bases from J, leaving 18 bases between. Looked up from germline, CDR1 is SGHRS and CDR2 is YFSETQ. This CDR3 region has 13 residues. The CDR3 region is CASIGSMGQKAFF. DNA of the CDR3: TGCGCCAGCATAGGATCGATGGGTCAGAAAGCTTTCTTT.

This clone was counted once. CDR3 residues: CASSLAANEQFF. The DNA for the CDR3 is TGTGCCAGCAGTTTAGCGGCCAATGAGCAGTTCTTC. This chain connects TRBV28 to TRBJ2-1, with D unresolved. V lost 2 bases and J lost 6, with 5 bases in between. Looked up from germline, CDR1 is MDHEN and CDR2 is SYDVKM. The CDR3 has 12 residues.

This clone was detected only once. The chain uses TRBV4-3 and TRBJ2-1; TRBD2 matches at 9 bases. The CDR3 length is 14 residues. CDR1 is LGHNA and CDR2 is YSLEER in the germline V gene. The V gene end was trimmed by 5 bases and the J gene end by 5 bases; junction bases not matched to a gene: 4. CDR3 in DNA: TGCGCCAGCAGCTGGGCGGGAGGGAACAATGAGCAGTTCTTC. Amino acids: CASSWAGGNNEQFF.

This clone was seen just once. The chain is built from TRBV29-1 and TRBJ2-7; 9 nucleotides match TRBD1. The V gene end was trimmed by 5 bases and the J gene end by 6 bases; junction bases not matched to a gene: 8. This CDR3 spans 13 amino acids. The V gene's germline CDR1 is SQVTM and CDR2 ANQGSEA. CDR3 protein: CSVWTGAGSEQYF. CDR3 DNA: TGCAGCGTTTGGACAGGGGCGGGATCCGAGCAGTACTTC.

The chain recombines TRBV5-4 with TRBJ1-6, with unresolved D. The CDR3 length is 17 residues. With 4 bases removed from V and 7 bases from J, the gap between germline ends came to 21 bases. CDR1 and CDR2 from the germline V gene are SGHNT and YYREEE (reference sequence). The CDR3 spells CASSPSGGAASNSPLHF. CDR3 bases: TGTGCCAGCAGCCCCTCAGGTGGAGCGGCCTCCAATTCACCCCTCCACTTT.

The V gene is TRBV7-2, the J gene TRBJ2-4, with D tentatively TRBD2 (6 bases). CDR3 size: 17 residues. Germline assignment: CDR1 SGHTA and CDR2 FQGNSA. Deletions cut 1 base from V and 1 base from J, with 14 bases between. The CDR3 coding sequence is TGTGCCAGCAGCTTAGTAGGCGGGATGACGGCCAAAAACATTCAGTACTTC. Translation gives CASSLVGGMTAKNIQYF.

The chain links TRBV30 to TRBJ2-7; maybe TRBD2 (6 bases). With 8 bases removed from V and 5 bases from J, the gap between germline ends came to 19 bases. The germline CDR1 and CDR2 sequences are GTSNPN and SVGIG (reference sequence). CDR3 length: 13 amino acids. The CDR3 nucleotides are TGTGCCGCGCGGGGTAAATACTTGAACGAGCAGTACTTC. It codes for CAARGKYLNEQYF.

The chain joins TRBV2 to TRBJ2-2; no clear D gene. CDR1 is SNHLY and CDR2 is FYNNEI in the germline V gene. The CDR3 is made up of 13 amino acids. Trimming removed 7 bases at V and 5 bases at J, with 11 bases between. The DNA of the CDR3 is TGTGCCAGCACAACAGCTAGGACCGGGGAGCTGTTTTTT. It specifies CASTTARTGELFF.

This chain uses TRBV25-1 with TRBJ1-1; the D gene is possibly TRBD1 (5 bases). Trimming stripped 1 base from V and 2 bases from J, with 11 bases between. There are 15 residues in the CDR3. From germline, CDR1 is MGHDK and CDR2 SYGVNS. CDR3 coding DNA: TGTGCCAGCAGTGAATCCGGGCAGGGAAACACTGAAGCTTTCTTT. As protein: CASSESGQGNTEAFF.

This chain joins TRBV30 and TRBJ2-5; D may match TRBD1 or TRBD2 (5 bases each). The CDR3 loop spans 13 amino acids. In germline, CDR1 is GTSNPN, CDR2 SVGIG (reference sequence). V was trimmed by 0 bases and J by 5 bases, leaving 10 bases between them. The CDR3 DNA follows: TGTGCCTGGAGTGTACTGGGACGGGAGACCCAGTACTTC. Translating it yields CAWSVLGRETQYF.

This clone was seen only once. The J gene is TRBJ1-6, the V gene TRBV10-2; 8 bases are a match to TRBD1. The V gene's germline CDR1 is WSHSY and CDR2 SAAADI. The CDR3 has 16 amino acids. Unmatched junction bases numbered 3, after V lost 3 bases and J lost 2 bases. In nucleotides, the CDR3 is TGCGCCAGCAGTGAATCAGGGGGCCCCTATAATTCACCCCTCCACTTT. It is translated as CASSESGGPYNSPLHF.

V and J are TRBV11-3 and TRBJ2-7; D perhaps matches TRBD1 (6 bases). The V end was cut by 5 bases, the J end by 1 base, with 12 bases between. The CDR3 runs to 14 residues. Germline assignment: CDR1 SGHNT and CDR2 YENEEA. CDR3 bases: TGTGCCAGCAGCCCCTCAGGGGTATCCTACGAGCAGTACTTC. Encoded protein: CASSPSGVSYEQYF. Filled out from reference TRBV11-3 and TRBJ2-7, the complete variable domain reads EAGVVQSPRYKIIEKKQPVAFWCNPISGHNTLYWYLQNLGQGPELLIRYENEEAVDDSQLPKDRFSAERLKGVDSTLKIQPAELGDSAVYLCASSPSGVSYEQYFGPGTRLTVT.

The rearrangement uses TRBV7-9 and TRBJ2-7; no firm D call. This CDR3 spans 12 amino acids. Trimming removed 5 bases at V and 2 bases at J, with 7 bases between. Per germline, CDR1 SEHNR and CDR2 FQNEAQ (reference sequence). The CDR3 bases are TGTGCCAGCAGCATAGAAGCCTACGAGCAGTACTTC. This codes for CASSIEAYEQYF.

The count of this clone is one. The chain has TRBV27 and TRBJ1-3; no definite D call. CDR3 length: 16 amino acids. Germline CDR1 and CDR2: MNHEY and SMNVEV (reference sequence). Trimming pared 5 bases from V and 4 bases from J, leaving 18 bases between. The CDR3 bases are TGTGCCAGCAGTCCTCATCTGACGGCGGGGGGAAACACCATATATTTT. Translated, it gives CASSPHLTAGGNTIYF.

The table lists this clone with a count of one. The chain couples TRBV7-6 to TRBJ2-2, with TRBD2 matching 8 bases. The CDR3 loop spans 18 amino acids. Germline CDR1 SGHVS, CDR2 FNYEAQ. V gave up 4 bases and J gave up 4 bases; unmatched junction bases: 14. The CDR3 spells CASSSLGSGRAITGELFF. CDR3 DNA sequence: TGTGCCAGCAGCTCCCTGGGGAGCGGGAGAGCCATCACCGGGGAGCTGTTTTTT.

CDR3 DNA sequence: TGTGCCAGCAGTGAATCCCACCTGGGGTCCGAGCAGTACTTC. The encoded protein is CASSESHLGSEQYF. V gene TRBV2 combines with J gene TRBJ2-7; D is unresolved. The V gene's germline CDR1 is SNHLY and CDR2 FYNNEI. This CDR3 has 14 amino acids. Trimming left V 2 bases short and J 6 bases short, with 14 bases between.

In regard to this clone: A much larger clone lies one base from this, so it may be a read error. This chain connects TRBV15 to TRBJ1-5; a possible D gene is TRBD1 (5 bases). Per germline, CDR1 LNHNV and CDR2 YYDKDF (reference sequence). The CDR3 is 15 amino acids. Trimming left V 1 base short and J 4 bases short, with 11 bases between. The CDR3 nucleotides read TGTGCCACCAGCAGAGGTAGGGGATGGAATCAGCCCCAGCATTTT. Amino acids: CATSRGRGWNQPQHF.

This chain connects TRBV19 to TRBJ2-1; possibly TRBD1 for D (5 bases). CDR1 and CDR2 from the germline V gene are LNHDA and SQIVND (reference sequence). Trimming took 5 bases from V and 3 from J, leaving 14 bases between them. The CDR3 has 15 amino acids. CDR3 sequence: CASSQQGSHYNEQFF. The CDR3 DNA follows: TGTGCCAGTAGTCAGCAGGGAAGCCACTACAATGAGCAGTTCTTC.

V is TRBV2 and J is TRBJ2-5; D unresolved. V lost 7 bases, J lost 2 bases, and 8 bases lay in between. Per germline, CDR1 SNHLY and CDR2 FYNNEI. This CDR3 spans 12 amino acids. The CDR3 spells CASNIGQETQYF. The CDR3 coding sequence is TGTGCCAGCAACATAGGTCAAGAGACCCAGTACTTC.

The rearrangement joins TRBV2 to TRBJ1-2; D unresolved. This CDR3 comprises 13 residues. Germline CDR1 and CDR2: SNHLY and FYNNEI. Trimming took 5 bases from V and 11 from J, leaving 18 bases between them. The DNA of the CDR3 is TGTGCCAGCAGTTTAGGGAAGGGATACCTTTACACCTTC. Translating it yields CASSLGKGYLYTF. Drawing the rest from reference TRBV2 and TRBJ1-2, the complete variable domain is EPEVTQTPSHQVTQMGQEVILRCVPISNHLYFYWYRQILGQKVEFLVSFYNNEISEKSEIFDDQFSVERPDGSNFTLKIRSTKLEDSAMYFCASSLGKGYLYTFGSGTRLTVV.